Each of the 7 T cell receptor beta chains below was sequenced from the same sample in a study of identifying expanded T cells in peripheral blood. Repertoires were generated with immunoSEQ multiplex PCR, while TCRdb's copy carries only in-frame clones and drops some. Found here are 50,000 to 70,000 clones, approximately 89% of them singletons; the top ten hold around 4.3%. The specimen sequenced was blood. Receptor source: a person aged 18 to 75 in good health.

J is TRBJ2-2 and V is TRBV18; 11 bases match TRBD2. The ends lost 4 bases at V and 7 bases at J; junction bases unmatched: 5. Per germline, CDR1 KGHSH and CDR2 LQKENI. CDR3 size: 15 residues. The CDR3, as DNA: TGTGCCAGCTCACGACTAGCGGGACGGGACGGGGAGCTGTTTTTT. Translating it yields CASSRLAGRDGELFF. The whole variable domain, remainder taken from reference TRBV18 and TRBJ2-2, is NAGVMQNPRHLVRRRGQEARLRCSPMKGHSHVYWYRQLPEEGLKFMVYLQKENIIDESGMPKERFSAEFPKEGPSILRIQQVVRGDSAAYFCASSRLAGRDGELFFGEGSRLTVL.

The chain combines TRBV2 with TRBJ1-1; D remains ambiguous. Trimming stripped 5 bases from V and 2 bases from J, with 6 bases between. This CDR3 comprises 12 residues. The germline V gene has CDR1 SNHLY and CDR2 FYNNEI. The CDR3 region is CASSRANTEAFF. The CDR3 coding sequence is TGTGCCAGCAGTAGAGCTAACACTGAAGCTTTCTTT.

The chain uses TRBV7-2 and TRBJ2-7; either TRBD1 or TRBD2 may fit D (5 bases each). V was cut by 2 bases and J by 7 bases, with 15 bases left in between. Germline lookup yields CDR1 SGHTA and CDR2 FQGNSA. The CDR3 has 14 residues. The CDR3 bases are TGTGCCAGCAGCTTACAGCGGCCCCAGGGTGAGCAGTACTTC. Translated, it gives CASSLQRPQGEQYF. Full variable domain (remainder filled in from reference TRBV7-2 and TRBJ2-7): GAGVSQSPSNKVTEKGKDVELRCDPISGHTALYWYRQSLGQGLEFLIYFQGNSAPDKSGLPSDRFSAERTGGSVSTLTIQRTQQEDSAVYLCASSLQRPQGEQYFGPGTRLTVT.

This chain links TRBV7-9 with TRBJ2-4, with D hard to call. V was shortened by 5 bases and J by 0 bases, with 17 bases between the two germline ends. CDR3 length: 17 residues. Germline CDR1 is SEHNR and CDR2 is FQNEAQ (reference sequence). CDR3 in DNA: TGTGCCAGCAGCCAACGACAAGGTGGGCTAGCCAAAAACATTCAGTACTTC. Translated: CASSQRQGGLAKNIQYF.

This clone was recorded a few times. The chain combines TRBV7-9 with TRBJ2-3; D not certain. The CDR3 is made up of 12 amino acids. Trimming stripped 5 bases from V and 5 bases from J, with 8 bases between. The germline V gene has CDR1 SEHNR and CDR2 FQNEAQ (reference sequence). The CDR3 spells CASSVDRDTQYF. The CDR3 DNA reads TGTGCCAGCAGCGTAGACCGAGATACGCAGTATTTT.

The V call is TRBV5-6, the J call TRBJ2-1, with TRBD1 matching over 8 bases. Germline V gene sequence: CDR1 SGHDT, CDR2 YYEEEE. This CDR3 has 18 residues. V dropped 0 bases and J dropped 2; count of bases not matched to a gene: 10. The CDR3, as DNA: TGTGCCAGCAGCTTGGCTCTAGGTCAGGGGGCCCCCTACAATGAGCAGTTCTTC. Residues: CASSLALGQGAPYNEQFF.

The chain links TRBV29-1 to TRBJ2-7, with D hard to call. Germline-derived CDR1 and CDR2 are SQVTM and ANQGSEA. CDR3 length: 12 residues. V lost 1 base and J 4 bases, leaving 8 bases between the germline ends. This CDR3 reads CSVEATSYEQYF. CDR3 DNA: TGCAGCGTTGAAGCCACGTCTTACGAGCAGTACTTC.